These 16 T cell receptor beta chains were sequenced from one sample in a study of T cell responses to AZD1222 COVID-19 vaccine. The protocol was immunoSEQ multiplex PCR, while the TCRdb copy is restricted to in-frame clones and leaves out a portion. The table has about 110,000 clones, about 94% seen once. Sample: peripheral blood, taken 28 days after the second AZD1222 dose. The receptors shown here come from an adult who received the AZD1222 COVID-19 vaccine.

As DNA, the CDR3 is TGTGCCAGCAGCCCCGGACAGTTCAATCAGCCCCAGCATTTT. It codes for CASSPGQFNQPQHF. This sequence joins TRBV5-5 and TRBJ1-5; perhaps TRBD1 as D (6 bases). Germline V lookup: CDR1 SGHKS, CDR2 YYEKEE (reference sequence). V was shortened by 4 bases and J by 3 bases, with 11 bases between the two germline ends. The CDR3 has 14 amino acids.

The V and J genes are TRBV28 and TRBJ2-7; TRBD1 might be the D (6 bases). In germline, CDR1 is MDHEN, CDR2 SYDVKM. V was pared by 6 bases and J by 4 bases, with 10 bases between. The CDR3 consists of 12 residues. CDR3 sequence (DNA): TGTGCCAGCAGACAGGGACCTTACGAGCAGTACTTC. This codes for CASRQGPYEQYF.

CDR3 protein: CASESQATYSYNEQFF. In DNA form, the CDR3 reads TGTGCCTCAGAGTCGCAGGCCACCTACTCCTACAATGAGCAGTTCTTC. The chain uses TRBV11-2 and TRBJ2-1; unclear D gene. Trimming pared 11 bases from V and 0 bases from J, leaving 20 bases between. CDR1 is SGHAT and CDR2 is FQNNGV in the germline V gene. CDR3 length: 16 amino acids.

The chain employs TRBV14 and TRBJ2-7; 8 nucleotides align to TRBD1. This CDR3 has 16 residues. The germline V gene encodes CDR1 SGHDN and CDR2 FVKESK. The V segment lost 3 bases and the J segment 0 bases; nucleotides outside the gene matches: 7. As DNA, the CDR3 is TGTGCCAGCAGCCACCTCCAGGGGGCGAGCTCCTACGAGCAGTACTTC. Protein sequence: CASSHLQGASSYEQYF.

This clone was seen just once. The chain employs TRBV3-1 (or the pseudogene TRBV3-2) and TRBJ2-7; 16 bases fit TRBD2. Germline CDR1 LGHDT, CDR2 YNNKEL (reference sequence). The V and J ends lost 2 bases and 2 bases, in that order; junction bases with no gene match: 9. The CDR3 is 19 amino acids. DNA for the CDR3: TGTGCCAGCAGCCAACGCCTCCCGGGACTAGCGGGGGGGGCCTACGAGCAGTACTTC. Translated, it gives CASSQRLPGLAGGAYEQYF.

The chain combines TRBV21-1 with TRBJ1-1; the D call of TRBD1 is as the table states it, not checked on the DNA. TRBV21-1 is a documented pseudogene. The CDR3 is 14 amino acids. The CDR3 nucleotides read TGTGCCAGCAGCAAATGCGCCAGGGTAGCTGAAGCTTTCTTT. Translation gives CASSKCARVAEAFF.

The CDR3 here is CASSFPGTPNTEAFF. The CDR3 nucleotides read TGTGCCAGCAGCTTTCCCGGGACTCCAAACACTGAAGCTTTCTTT. The J gene is TRBJ1-1, the V gene TRBV5-4; tentatively, D is TRBD1 (5 bases). CDR3 length: 15 amino acids. Germline V gene lookup returns CDR1 SGHNT and CDR2 YYREEE (reference sequence). V dropped 2 bases and J dropped 2 bases, with 13 bases sitting between them.

This clone was recorded once. The genes are TRBV19 and TRBJ1-4; TRBD1 matches 7 bases. CDR3 length equals 13 residues. Germline CDR1 is LNHDA and CDR2 is SQIVND (reference sequence). V shed 7 bases, J shed 5 bases, and the junction held 4 bases outside the gene matches. CDR3 in DNA: TGTGCCAGTAAACAGGGGATAAATGAAAAACTGTTTTTT. Its protein product is CASKQGINEKLFF. Complete variable domain (other parts from reference TRBV19 and TRBJ1-4): DGGITQSPKYLFRKEGQNVTLSCEQNLNHDAMYWYRQDPGQGLRLIYYSQIVNDFQKGDIAEGYSVSREKKESFPLTVTSAQKNPTAFYLCASKQGINEKLFFGSGTQLSVL.

The chain employs TRBV6-5 and TRBJ2-1, with 13 bases aligning to TRBD2. This CDR3 is 15 amino acids long. V lost 6 bases and J lost 4; bases outside the gene matches: 3. Germline CDR1 and CDR2: MNHEY and SVGAGI. The CDR3 DNA is TGTGCCAGCAGACGGACTAGCGGGGGTTACAATGAGCAGTTCTTC. Translating gives CASRRTSGGYNEQFF.

V and J are TRBV18 and TRBJ1-1; D remains unclear. V was shortened by 1 base and J by 3 bases, with 9 bases between the two germline ends. The CDR3 sequence is 14 residues long. From germline, CDR1 is KGHSH and CDR2 LQKENI. CDR3 sequence: CASSPRGWDTEAFF. The CDR3 DNA follows: TGTGCCAGCTCACCACGGGGATGGGACACTGAAGCTTTCTTT.

The chain joins TRBV11-2 to TRBJ1-1; maybe TRBD1 (5 bases). The germline V gene has CDR1 SGHAT and CDR2 FQNNGV. V was clipped by 2 bases and J by 3 bases, with 13 bases between them. This CDR3 has 15 amino acids. The CDR3 loop is CASSLQAGLHTEAFF. Here the CDR3 DNA reads TGTGCCAGCAGCTTACAGGCAGGGTTGCACACTGAAGCTTTCTTT.

The chain links TRBV7-9 to TRBJ1-4; D possibly corresponds to TRBD1 (5 bases). V was clipped by 2 bases and J by 1 base, with 11 bases between them. The CDR3 totals 16 residues. Germline loops: CDR1 SEHNR, CDR2 FQNEAQ (reference sequence). The CDR3, as DNA: TGTGCCAGCAGCTTAAATCAGGGATTAACTAATGAAAAACTGTTTTTT. This translates into CASSLNQGLTNEKLFF.

V gene TRBV6-5 combines with J gene TRBJ1-5; D ambiguous. The ends were cut back, 6 bases at V and 0 bases at J, with 12 bases in the middle. CDR1 is MNHEY and CDR2 is SVGAGI in the germline V gene. This CDR3 is built from 15 residues. CDR3 sequence (DNA): TGTGCCAGCAGCTCTGGCTTGATTAGCAATCAGCCCCAGCATTTT. This translates into CASSSGLISNQPQHF.

The CDR3: CASSLGTVDTEAFF. The CDR3 DNA reads as TGTGCCAGCAGCTTAGGGACAGTTGATACTGAAGCTTTCTTT. The chain links TRBV7-9 to TRBJ1-1; D is perhaps TRBD1 (6 bases). Trimming cost V 1 base and J 5 bases, with 11 bases left between them. Germline CDR1 reads SEHNR; CDR2 reads FQNEAQ (reference sequence). The CDR3 contains 14 residues.

The rearrangement joins TRBV15 to TRBJ1-3; D gene unclear. Germline V gene sequence: CDR1 LNHNV, CDR2 YYDKDF (reference sequence). V dropped 0 bases and J dropped 3 bases, with 9 bases sitting between them. The CDR3 extends over 15 amino acids. The CDR3 coding sequence is TGTGCCACCAGCAGAGATCTGCATGTTGGAAACACCATATATTTT. Translated: CATSRDLHVGNTIYF.

J is TRBJ2-1 and V is TRBV7-9; D is undetermined. The CDR3 is made up of 16 amino acids. V lost 5 bases, J lost 0 bases, and 14 bases lay in between. The germline gives CDR1 SEHNR, CDR2 FQNEAQ (reference sequence). The CDR3 spells CASSDSTFSSYNEQFF. The DNA of the CDR3 is TGTGCCAGCAGCGACTCGACTTTCAGCTCCTACAATGAGCAGTTCTTC.